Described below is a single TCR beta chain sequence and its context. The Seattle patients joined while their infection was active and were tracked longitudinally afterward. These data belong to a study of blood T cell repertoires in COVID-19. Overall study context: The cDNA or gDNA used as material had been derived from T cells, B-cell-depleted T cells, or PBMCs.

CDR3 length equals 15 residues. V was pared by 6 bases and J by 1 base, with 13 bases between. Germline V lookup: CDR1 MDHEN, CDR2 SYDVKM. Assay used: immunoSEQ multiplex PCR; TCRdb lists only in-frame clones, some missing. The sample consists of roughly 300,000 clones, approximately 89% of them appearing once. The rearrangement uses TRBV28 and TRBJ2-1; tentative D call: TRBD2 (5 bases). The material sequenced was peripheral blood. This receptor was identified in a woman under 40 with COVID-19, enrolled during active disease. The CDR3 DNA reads TGTGCCAGCAGCTCCGCGGGCGCTTCCTACAATGAGCAGTTCTTC. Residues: CASSSAGASYNEQFF.